Below, 18 T cell receptor beta chains from the same sample are listed, as sequenced in a study of blood T cell repertoires in COVID-19. Profiling relied on immunoSEQ multiplex PCR, and the TCRdb table lists in-frame clones only, not all of them. The repertoire holds about 140,000 clones, with under 80% as singletons. The material sequenced was peripheral blood. The receptor source for this set is a man older than 75 with acute or convalescent COVID-19.

The chain is built from TRBV6-5 and TRBJ2-4; the D is unclear. This CDR3 contains 14 residues. The V end was cut by 7 bases, the J end by 0 bases, with 10 bases between. Germline V gene lookup returns CDR1 MNHEY and CDR2 SVGAGI. The CDR3, as DNA: TGTGCCAGCAACCTACGTTTAGCCAAAAACATTCAGTACTTC. The encoded protein is CASNLRLAKNIQYF.

The V call is TRBV6-2 or TRBV6-3, the J call TRBJ1-5; 7 bases agree with TRBD1. Germline CDR1 reads MNHEY; CDR2 reads SVGEGT. With V trimmed by 4 bases and J by 6 bases, 9 bases remained unmatched. CDR3 size: 15 residues. The CDR3 coding sequence is TGTGCCAGCAGTTCCCCGACAGGGTGGCCTCAGCCCCAGCATTTT. It encodes CASSSPTGWPQPQHF.

This clone was counted only a few times. This chain uses TRBV7-2 with TRBJ2-7; D is possibly TRBD2 (6 bases). Trimming left V 2 bases short and J 9 bases short, with 11 bases between. Germline CDR1 SGHTA, CDR2 FQGNSA. The CDR3 has 12 residues. CDR3 loop: CASSLWRRGQYF. The CDR3 DNA follows: TGTGCCAGCAGCTTATGGCGGCGGGGGCAGTACTTC.

V usage is TRBV5-1 and J usage is TRBJ1-2, with TRBD1 as a possible D gene (6 bases). V shed 7 bases and J shed 7 bases, with 23 bases lying between them. This CDR3 is built from 15 residues. Germline V gene sequence: CDR1 SGHRS, CDR2 YFSETQ. The CDR3 region is CASGTPGATLRGYTF. The CDR3 nucleotides read TGCGCCAGCGGCACACCAGGGGCGACCCTGCGTGGCTACACCTTC.

The chain links TRBV2 to TRBJ1-5; D remains unclear. CDR1 is SNHLY, CDR2 FYNNEI, per germline. The V end was cut by 5 bases, the J end by 10 bases, with 15 bases between. This CDR3 contains 13 residues. CDR3 nucleotide sequence: TGTGCCAGCAGTCCAGAGGCGGCCCAACCCCAGCATTTT. It translates to CASSPEAAQPQHF.

V usage is TRBV19 and J usage is TRBJ2-3, with a possible D match to TRBD1 (5 bases). Germline V lookup: CDR1 LNHDA, CDR2 SQIVND (reference sequence). There are 15 residues in the CDR3. V shed 5 bases and J shed 1 base, with 13 bases lying between them. The CDR3, as DNA: TGTGCCAGTAGTCATGCAGGGAAAGGCACAGATACGCAGTATTTT. Its translation is CASSHAGKGTDTQYF. Based on the CDR3 plus reference TRBV19 and TRBJ2-3, the full variable domain is DGGITQSPKYLFRKEGQNVTLSCEQNLNHDAMYWYRQDPGQGLRLIYYSQIVNDFQKGDIAEGYSVSREKKESFPLTVTSAQKNPTAFYLCASSHAGKGTDTQYFGPGTRLTVL.

This chain connects TRBV19 to TRBJ2-5; 8 nucleotides line up with TRBD2. After removal of 3 bases from V and 1 base from J, the junction contained 7 bases not matched to a gene. This CDR3 has 16 residues. Germline values: CDR1 LNHDA, CDR2 SQIVND (reference sequence). The DNA of the CDR3 is TGTGCCAGTAGTATGGGGGCGGGGGGCCGCCAAGAGACCCAGTACTTC. Translating gives CASSMGAGGRQETQYF. Supplemented by reference TRBV19 and TRBJ2-5, the full variable domain reads DGGITQSPKYLFRKEGQNVTLSCEQNLNHDAMYWYRQDPGQGLRLIYYSQIVNDFQKGDIAEGYSVSREKKESFPLTVTSAQKNPTAFYLCASSMGAGGRQETQYFGPGTRLLVL.

This chain uses TRBV4-1 with TRBJ1-5, with D unresolved. The germline V and J ends were trimmed by 1 base and 4 bases, with 11 bases remaining between them. The CDR3 totals 15 residues. Per germline, CDR1 MGHRA and CDR2 YSYEKL. The CDR3 loop is CASSQGDGRNQPQHF. The DNA for the CDR3 is TGCGCCAGCAGCCAAGGCGACGGCAGGAATCAGCCCCAGCATTTT.

The rearrangement uses TRBV7-2 and TRBJ2-7; weak D call: TRBD2 (6 bases). The CDR3 is 13 residues long. The germline V and J ends were trimmed by 6 bases and 3 bases, with 12 bases remaining between them. Germline CDR1 and CDR2: SGHTA and FQGNSA. CDR3 amino acids: CASRPSERYEQYF. The CDR3 DNA reads as TGTGCCAGCAGGCCTAGCGAGCGCTACGAGCAGTACTTC.

In DNA form, the CDR3 reads TGTGCCAGCAGTACCCGACAGGGGGCAGATACGCAGTATTTT. It codes for CASSTRQGADTQYF. This chain connects TRBV6-5 to TRBJ2-3; the match to TRBD1 covers 9 bases. There are 14 residues in the CDR3. Germline V CDR1 and CDR2: MNHEY, SVGAGI. V gave up 5 bases and J gave up 4 bases; unmatched junction bases: 4.

This sequence joins TRBV7-2 and TRBJ2-7; maybe TRBD2 (6 bases). There are 14 residues in the CDR3. V gave up 2 bases and J gave up 6 bases, with 14 bases separating them. Germline CDR1 reads SGHTA; CDR2 reads FQGNSA. The CDR3 loop reads CASSLPGLLTEQYF. The CDR3, as DNA: TGTGCCAGCAGCTTACCGGGACTCCTCACCGAGCAGTACTTC.

The chain carries TRBV19 and TRBJ2-1; 9 bases fit TRBD1. The CDR3 runs to 15 residues. Per the germline V gene, CDR1 is LNHDA and CDR2 is SQIVND (reference sequence). V shed 3 bases, J shed 4 bases, and the junction held 4 bases outside the gene matches. CDR3 nucleotides: TGTGCCAGTAGTATGGCCGGGACAGGGTACAATGAGCAGTTCTTC. Protein product: CASSMAGTGYNEQFF.

This chain joins TRBV27 and TRBJ1-5; D may be TRBD1 (6 bases). The CDR3 consists of 13 residues. Germline V gives CDR1 MNHEY, CDR2 SMNVEV (reference sequence). Deletions cut 6 bases from V and 6 bases from J, with 12 bases between. Here the CDR3 reads CASRKGVFQPQHF. The CDR3, as DNA: TGTGCCAGCAGGAAGGGGGTATTTCAGCCCCAGCATTTT.

This rearrangement joins TRBV7-2 to TRBJ1-1; a weak D match, TRBD1 (6 bases). Germline V gene data show CDR1 as SGHTA and CDR2 as FQGNSA. Trimming took 5 bases from V and 3 from J, leaving 13 bases between them. The CDR3 extends over 14 amino acids. CDR3 amino acids: CASSQQGDDTEAFF. The CDR3 DNA reads as TGTGCCAGCAGCCAACAGGGCGATGACACTGAAGCTTTCTTT.

V usage is TRBV10-3 and J usage is TRBJ2-3, with 13 bases lining up with TRBD2. Losses at the gene ends were 1 base for V and 9 bases for J; bases not matched to a gene: 7. The CDR3 has 16 residues. CDR1 and CDR2 from the germline V gene are ENHRY and SYGVKD. CDR3 DNA sequence: TGTGCCATCAGTGAGTTACTAGCGGGGGGGCCTGACACGCAGTATTTT. This encodes CAISELLAGGPDTQYF.

The V and J genes are TRBV11-3 and TRBJ2-5, with D tentatively TRBD2 (6 bases). Germline V lookup: CDR1 SGHNT, CDR2 YENEEA. Between the trimmed V and J ends, which lost 2 bases and 5 bases, there was a span of 15 bases. CDR3 length: 15 residues. The CDR3 DNA is TGTGCCAGCAGCTTAACGGGGGTCGGTGAGGAGACCCAGTACTTC. Translating gives CASSLTGVGEETQYF.

In this sample, this clone turned up once. The chain has TRBV10-3 and TRBJ2-6; a possible D gene is TRBD1 (6 bases). The CDR3 contains 14 residues. V lost 9 bases, J lost 2 bases, and 11 bases lay in between. Germline V gene lookup returns CDR1 ENHRY and CDR2 SYGVKD. CDR3 sequence: CAITRDTGANVLTF. The CDR3 nucleotides are TGTGCCATTACCCGGGACACTGGGGCCAACGTCCTGACTTTC.

The chain is built from TRBV3-1 (or the pseudogene TRBV3-2) and TRBJ2-3; 7 bases align to TRBD2. Germline V gene sequence: CDR1 LGHDT, CDR2 YNNKEL (reference sequence). The CDR3 totals 15 residues. J gave up 1 base and V 4 bases, and 5 bases lay outside the gene matches. The CDR3 spells CASSLPTSGTDTQYF. CDR3 nucleotide sequence: TGTGCCAGCAGCCTACCCACTAGCGGCACAGATACGCAGTATTTT.